These 18 T cell receptor beta chains were sequenced from one sample in a study of CD8 T cells in Susac syndrome. Reverse transcription of about 0.5 to 1 ug RNA used random hexamers. TCRdb redid the calling of the immunoSEQ multiplex PCR reads with MiXCR, one entry per CDR3 protein. The profile shows tens of thousands of distinct CDR3 sequences, roughly 93% of them singletons. Material for sequencing was CD8+ T cells from PBMCs. These receptors were collected from a human donor with multiple sclerosis.

The chain combines TRBV28 with TRBJ2-5; D gene unclear. The V gene lost 6 bases and the J gene lost 3 bases, with 2 bases spanning the gap. This CDR3 region has 10 residues. Germline V lookup: CDR1 MDHEN, CDR2 SYDVKM. In DNA, the CDR3 is TGTGCCAGCAGAAAAGAGACCCAGTACTTC. Protein product: CASRKETQYF.

The CDR3 DNA reads TGTGCCAGCAGGCCGGGGACTAGCGGATCCTACGAGCAGTACTTC. Encoded protein: CASRPGTSGSYEQYF. The rearrangement joins TRBV27 to TRBJ2-7, with 11 bases lining up with TRBD2. Germline loops: CDR1 MNHEY, CDR2 SMNVEV (reference sequence). Germline trimming cut 6 bases from V and 1 base from J; bases unmatched to any gene: 5. The CDR3 runs 15 residues.

The chain joins TRBV2 to TRBJ1-1; TRBD1 is a possible D gene (6 bases). This CDR3 region has 16 residues. Germline CDR1 is SNHLY and CDR2 is FYNNEI. V lost 8 bases and J lost 2, with 21 bases in between. The CDR3 loop is CASQMGTTGANTEAFF. In nucleotides, the CDR3 is TGTGCCAGCCAGATGGGGACCACGGGGGCAAACACTGAAGCTTTCTTT.

J is TRBJ1-1 and V is TRBV4-1; 12 nucleotides align to TRBD1. This CDR3 spans 14 amino acids. CDR1 MGHRA and CDR2 YSYEKL come from the germline V gene. Trimming removed 4 bases from V and 11 bases from J; junction bases left unmatched: 8. The CDR3 loop is CASSPRDRGLGAFF. DNA of the CDR3: TGCGCCAGCAGCCCCCGGGACAGGGGGCTGGGGGCTTTCTTT.

This chain uses TRBV29-1 with TRBJ2-1; a possible D gene is TRBD1 (5 bases). This CDR3 comprises 15 residues. Between the trimmed V and J ends, which lost 3 bases and 2 bases, there was a span of 14 bases. CDR1 is SQVTM and CDR2 is ANQGSEA in the germline V gene. The CDR3 loop reads CSVDWGLSPYNEQFF. The CDR3 DNA follows: TGCAGCGTTGACTGGGGCCTATCCCCCTACAATGAGCAGTTCTTC.

The CDR3 region has the DNA TGTGCCAGCACCACCATCCCGGCATGGGAGAGCACAGATACGCAGTATTTT. It encodes CASTTIPAWESTDTQYF. This sequence joins TRBV5-6 and TRBJ2-3, with D maybe TRBD2 (5 bases). This CDR3 contains 17 residues. The V end lost 6 bases, the J end lost 0 bases, and 20 bases lay between the germline ends. Germline CDR1 reads SGHDT; CDR2 reads YYEEEE.

The chain links TRBV19 to TRBJ1-1; D perhaps matches TRBD1 (6 bases). The CDR3 spans 14 residues. Germline CDR1 and CDR2: LNHDA and SQIVND (reference sequence). The V gene lost 5 bases and the J gene lost 1 base, with 11 bases spanning the gap. CDR3 bases: TGTGCCAGTAGTCCAGGGGACACGAACACTGAAGCTTTCTTT. This sequence encodes CASSPGDTNTEAFF.

The sample holds one count of this clonotype. V and J are TRBV3-1 and TRBJ2-7; D remains ambiguous. Germline loops: CDR1 LGHDT, CDR2 YNNKEL (reference sequence). The CDR3 totals 13 residues. V shed 1 base and J shed 3 bases, with 7 bases lying between them. The CDR3, as DNA: TGTGCCAGCAGCCAAGGGGTGGGCTACGAGCAGTACTTC. It is translated as CASSQGVGYEQYF.

The V gene is TRBV19, the J gene TRBJ2-3, with D perhaps matching TRBD1 or TRBD2 (6 bases each). From germline, CDR1 is LNHDA and CDR2 SQIVND (reference sequence). The CDR3 has 15 residues. The ends were cut back, 3 bases at V and 2 bases at J, with 12 bases in the middle. This CDR3 is CASSIYGGNTDTQYF. In nucleotides, the CDR3 is TGTGCCAGTAGTATTTACGGGGGCAACACAGATACGCAGTATTTT.

The rearrangement uses TRBV19 and TRBJ1-2; tentatively, D is TRBD1 (6 bases). Deletions cut 5 bases from V and 3 bases from J, with 13 bases between. Germline V gene sequence: CDR1 LNHDA, CDR2 SQIVND (reference sequence). The CDR3 runs to 14 residues. The CDR3: CASSYQGSHYGYTF. CDR3 sequence (DNA): TGTGCCAGTAGTTATCAGGGGTCGCACTATGGCTACACCTTC.

This chain uses TRBV13 with TRBJ2-7; 7 bases line up with TRBD1. V shed 4 bases and J 1 base; nucleotides not matched to a gene: 1. Germline V gives CDR1 PRHDT, CDR2 FYEKMQ (reference sequence). CDR3 length: 13 amino acids. The CDR3 nucleotides are TGTGCCAGCAGCTACAGGGGTTCCTACGAGCAGTACTTC. Amino acids: CASSYRGSYEQYF.

This chain connects TRBV30 to TRBJ1-3; TRBD1 matches at 9 bases. The CDR3 has 15 amino acids. The germline V gene has CDR1 GTSNPN and CDR2 SVGIG (reference sequence). The ends lost 5 bases at V and 3 bases at J; junction bases unmatched: 8. The CDR3, as DNA: TGTGCCTGGGGGGACAGGGATAATTTTGGAAACACCATATATTTT. Translation: CAWGDRDNFGNTIYF.

The chain links TRBV6-4 to TRBJ2-2, with TRBD1 matching over 7 bases. Germline V lookup: CDR1 MRHNA, CDR2 SNTAGT. V lost 3 bases and J lost 3; bases outside the gene matches: 13. CDR3 size: 18 residues. CDR3 sequence reads: CASSELARSGQDTGELFF. CDR3 in DNA: TGTGCCAGCAGTGAATTGGCTCGGTCAGGACAGGACACCGGGGAGCTGTTTTTT.

In its sample, this clonotype was seen once. The chain recombines TRBV4-3 with TRBJ2-2, with no clear D. The V gene's germline CDR1 is LGHNA and CDR2 YSLEER. The CDR3 is 17 residues long. Trimming removed 1 base from V and 5 bases from J, with 17 bases in between. CDR3 amino acids: CASSQGPALPGTGELFF. CDR3 sequence (DNA): TGCGCCAGCAGCCAAGGCCCGGCTCTTCCTGGGACCGGGGAGCTGTTTTTT.

J is TRBJ2-7 and V is TRBV25-1; D is ambiguous. Germline CDR1 MGHDK, CDR2 SYGVNS. V gave up 2 bases and J gave up 2 bases, with 7 bases separating them. This CDR3 region has 13 residues. Here the CDR3 reads CASSEVGTYEQYF. CDR3 nucleotide sequence: TGTGCCAGCAGTGAAGTGGGTACCTACGAGCAGTACTTC.

V and J are TRBV6-1 and TRBJ2-5, with TRBD2 matching 9 bases. Unmatched junction bases numbered 3, after V lost 2 bases and J lost 2 bases. CDR3 length: 15 amino acids. The germline V gene encodes CDR1 MNHNS and CDR2 SASEGT. This CDR3 reads CASSEIAGEQETQYF. The CDR3, as DNA: TGTGCCAGCAGTGAAATAGCGGGGGAGCAAGAGACCCAGTACTTC.

The chain has TRBV6-5 and TRBJ2-5, with a tentative D call TRBD1 (5 bases). The CDR3 is 14 amino acids. In germline, CDR1 is MNHEY, CDR2 SVGAGI. The V and J ends lost 5 bases and 9 bases respectively, with 19 bases between them. Written as DNA, the CDR3 is TGTGCCAGCAGTATTGGGGCCTACCCGGCGGCCCAGTACTTC. Amino acid sequence: CASSIGAYPAAQYF.

This chain links TRBV27 with TRBJ1-1, with D possibly matching TRBD1 (5 bases). The CDR3 loop spans 11 amino acids. Germline assignment: CDR1 MNHEY and CDR2 SMNVEV (reference sequence). Trimming pared 7 bases from V and 9 bases from J, leaving 12 bases between. The CDR3 loop is CASKLGTQAFF. The CDR3 DNA follows: TGTGCCAGCAAGTTGGGGACCCAAGCTTTCTTT.